The clone carrying this T cell receptor beta chain was counted many times. Its antigen remains unknown. The data stem from a study of human T cells and chemical hapten exposure. Study as a whole: Sensitization employed 2% DPC on approximately 2 cm by approximately 2 cm of upper inner arm skin.

Specified time point: patch test 1, 2 weeks after DPC sensitization. Treatment described: therapeutic diphenylcyclopropenone sensitization with weekly scalp DPC. General study results and limits: Alopecia affected the donors, so their immune response may differ from healthy people's. Among TCRs, those above 1 in 1000 frequency were unaffected by DPC sensitization.

This CDR3 comprises 13 residues. Germline V gene data show CDR1 as DFQATT and CDR2 as SNEGSKA (reference sequence). V gave up 0 bases and J gave up 8 bases, with 14 bases separating them. During construction of the library, unique molecular identifiers were attached to individual cDNA molecules for quantitative, reproducible TCR counting. From the RACE reads, TCRdb called clonotypes with MiXCR, one entry per CDR3 protein. The table has over 14,000 distinct CDR3 sequences, roughly 17% seen once; the top ten hold around 7.2%. The material sequenced was whole blood, taken in connection with sensitization to the hapten diphenylcyclopropenone (DPC). The receptor was derived from a woman aged 25 to 39 with alopecia areata. Some clones in this sample may be carry-over from other donors' samples. The rearrangement joins TRBV20-1 to TRBJ2-7, with D uncertain. This CDR3 is CSARDGRNHQQYV. CDR3 DNA sequence: TGCAGTGCTAGAGATGGCAGGAACCATCAGCAGTACGTC.